These 26 T cell receptor beta chains share one sample of origin, sequenced in a study of blood T cell repertoires in COVID-19. Method: immunoSEQ multiplex PCR; TCRdb's copy keeps in-frame clones and lacks some. Of 140,000 or so clones in the sample, 79% were seen once. Source material: peripheral blood. These receptors were taken from a woman in her 70s with COVID-19, enrolled during active disease.

This clone came up once. The chain has TRBV6-5 and TRBJ1-5; no clear D gene. The germline gives CDR1 MNHEY, CDR2 SVGAGI. CDR3 length: 14 residues. Trimming shortened V by 6 bases and J by 7 bases, and 16 bases separated the two germline ends. The CDR3, as DNA: TGTGCCAGCAGAACCGGCGGGGAAGGGCAGCCCCAGCATTTT. As protein: CASRTGGEGQPQHF.

The V and J genes are TRBV10-3 and TRBJ2-4, with D possibly TRBD1 on 6 matching bases. The V gene lost 8 bases and the J gene lost 5 bases, with 10 bases spanning the gap. CDR3 size: 12 residues. The V gene's germline CDR1 is ENHRY and CDR2 SYGVKD. The CDR3 DNA reads TGTGCCATCGGCCCAGGGGAAAACATTCAGTACTTC. Its translation: CAIGPGENIQYF.

The V call is TRBV5-8, the J call TRBJ1-6; no clear D. The germline V and J ends were trimmed by 2 bases and 10 bases, with 16 bases remaining between them. The CDR3 runs to 15 residues. Germline V gene sequence: CDR1 SGHTS, CDR2 YDEGEE. As DNA, the CDR3 is TGTGCCAGCAGCTTATGGCGGCAGCTCAAGTCACCCCTCCACTTT. This encodes CASSLWRQLKSPLHF.

The V gene is TRBV5-6, the J gene TRBJ2-2, with TRBD1 matching 11 bases. CDR1 and CDR2 from the germline V gene are SGHDT and YYEEEE. Germline trimming cut 2 bases from V and 6 bases from J; bases unmatched to any gene: 6. The CDR3 extends over 16 amino acids. The CDR3 DNA follows: TGTGCCAGCAGCTTTTGGGGACAGGGGGTAGCCGGGGAGCTGTTTTTT. This codes for CASSFWGQGVAGELFF.

This clone has just a few counts. The gene calls are TRBV30 and TRBJ1-6; 7 bases map to TRBD1. The CDR3 extends over 15 amino acids. Germline loops: CDR1 GTSNPN, CDR2 SVGIG (reference sequence). V gave up 2 bases and J gave up 7 bases; unmatched junction bases: 8. CDR3 sequence reads: CAWSRATGWNSPLHF. In DNA, the CDR3 is TGTGCCTGGAGTAGGGCGACAGGGTGGAATTCACCCCTCCACTTT.

This clone came up a few times. The chain recombines TRBV19 with TRBJ1-5; D unclear. Per germline, CDR1 LNHDA and CDR2 SQIVND (reference sequence). CDR3 length equals 13 residues. V was pared by 3 bases and J by 5 bases, with 8 bases between. The CDR3 spells CASSIRRDQPQHF. The CDR3 region has the DNA TGTGCCAGTAGTATTCGTCGGGATCAGCCCCAGCATTTT.

The V gene is TRBV5-6, the J gene TRBJ2-5; 8 bases are shared with TRBD2. V was pared by 5 bases and J by 5 bases, with 5 bases of the junction left unmatched. Germline V gives CDR1 SGHDT, CDR2 YYEEEE. The CDR3 covers 13 residues. The CDR3 here is CASRTLAGETQYF. CDR3 sequence (DNA): TGTGCCAGCAGGACGCTAGCGGGTGAGACCCAGTACTTC.

The chain combines TRBV7-6 with TRBJ2-1; TRBD2 matches 13 bases. CDR3 length: 15 residues. V was clipped by 3 bases and J by 7 bases; unmatched bases: 3. The germline V gene has CDR1 SGHVS and CDR2 FNYEAQ. CDR3 sequence reads: CASSLGGLAGNEQFF. CDR3 DNA sequence: TGTGCCAGCAGCTTGGGGGGACTAGCGGGGAATGAGCAGTTCTTC.

This chain uses TRBV6-2 or TRBV6-3 with TRBJ1-1; unclear D gene. Germline assignment: CDR1 MNHEY and CDR2 SVGEGT. Trimming took off 0 bases at V and 1 base at J, with 9 bases between the two ends. This CDR3 comprises 15 residues. The CDR3 reads CASSYSRTGNTEAFF. DNA for the CDR3: TGTGCCAGCAGTTACTCGAGAACGGGGAACACTGAAGCTTTCTTT.

The chain recombines TRBV28 with TRBJ1-1; D remains unclear. From germline, CDR1 is MDHEN and CDR2 SYDVKM. This CDR3 has 13 residues. V lost 1 base to trimming and J lost 1 base, with 4 bases between them. The CDR3 region has the DNA TGTGCCAGCAGTTTATCTTGGAACACTGAAGCTTTCTTT. This codes for CASSLSWNTEAFF.

The V call is TRBV7-6, the J call TRBJ2-7, with D possibly matching TRBD1 (5 bases). Germline loops: CDR1 SGHVS, CDR2 FNYEAQ. Trimming cost V 0 bases and J 3 bases, with 21 bases left between them. This CDR3 spans 18 amino acids. This CDR3 reads CASSLASNSRSRDYEQYF. The CDR3 coding sequence is TGTGCCAGCAGCTTAGCGTCCAATTCTCGAAGCAGGGACTACGAGCAGTACTTC.

This clone appeared once. The chain has TRBV3-1 (or the pseudogene TRBV3-2) and TRBJ2-3, with TRBD2 matching over 7 bases. This CDR3 is 18 amino acids long. Trimming removed 0 bases from V and 1 base from J; junction bases left unmatched: 10. In germline, CDR1 is LGHDT, CDR2 YNNKEL (reference sequence). CDR3 amino acids: CASSQDSHSGPRTDTQYF. Written as DNA, the CDR3 is TGTGCCAGCAGCCAAGATTCCCATAGCGGGCCCCGCACAGATACGCAGTATTTT.

The chain employs TRBV6-5 and TRBJ2-7, with D maybe TRBD2 (5 bases). The CDR3 is 14 amino acids. The germline V gene has CDR1 MNHEY and CDR2 SVGAGI. V gave up 4 bases and J gave up 3 bases, with 13 bases separating them. The chain's CDR3 is CASSFQAGNYEQYF. The CDR3, as DNA: TGTGCCAGCAGTTTCCAGGCCGGGAACTACGAGCAGTACTTC.

The chain links TRBV3-1 (or the pseudogene TRBV3-2) to TRBJ2-2; possible D gene TRBD2, 6 bases. Germline V lookup: CDR1 LGHDT, CDR2 YNNKEL (reference sequence). V was cut by 4 bases and J by 8 bases, with 8 bases left in between. CDR3 length: 12 amino acids. CDR3 DNA sequence: TGTGCCAGCAGCCTCGGAGGGGGGGAGCTGTTTTTT. This gives the protein CASSLGGGELFF.

The V and J genes are TRBV13 and TRBJ1-6; TRBD1 aligns across 10 bases. The CDR3 loop spans 14 amino acids. Germline trimming cut 5 bases from V and 11 bases from J; bases unmatched to any gene: 6. CDR1 and CDR2 (germline): PRHDT, FYEKMQ (reference sequence). The CDR3 region is CASSVGQGTAPLHF. CDR3 DNA sequence: TGTGCCAGCAGCGTGGGACAGGGGACGGCACCCCTCCACTTT. The entire variable domain, with the rest obtained from reference TRBV13 and TRBJ1-6, is as follows: AAGVIQSPRHLIKEKRETATLKCYPIPRHDTVYWYQQGPGQDPQFLISFYEKMQSDKGSIPDRFSAQQFSDYHSELNMSSLELGDSALYFCASSVGQGTAPLHFGNGTRLTVT.

CDR3: CASSQPAEGSYNSPLHF. As DNA, the CDR3 is TGTGCCAGCAGCCAACCGGCGGAGGGTTCCTATAATTCACCCCTCCACTTT. The gene calls are TRBV4-2 and TRBJ1-6, with unresolved D. With 2 bases removed from V and 1 base from J, the gap between germline ends came to 12 bases. Per the germline V gene, CDR1 is LGHNA and CDR2 is YNFKEQ. This CDR3 is built from 17 residues.

On this clone: At one end, the junction sequence differs from germline, possibly due to a read error. V usage is TRBV20-1 and J usage is TRBJ1-2; perhaps TRBD1 as D (6 bases). Per the germline V gene, CDR1 is DFQATT and CDR2 is SNEGSKA (reference sequence). The CDR3 contains 11 residues. The CDR3, as DNA: TGCAGTGCTAGAGAAGTTGGGGGCAGCCAGTTC. Translation gives CSAREVGGSQF.

V is TRBV7-3 and J is TRBJ2-2, with a tentative D call TRBD1 (5 bases). CDR3 length: 15 amino acids. V was shortened by 5 bases and J by 0 bases, with 10 bases between the two germline ends. Germline lookup yields CDR1 SGHTA and CDR2 FQGTGA. CDR3 sequence reads: CASSHPGTNTGELFF. CDR3 in DNA: TGTGCCAGCAGCCACCCAGGGACGAACACCGGGGAGCTGTTTTTT.

The V and J genes are TRBV21-1 and TRBJ2-7; no check of the table's D call, TRBD1, against the DNA was made. TRBV21-1 is designated a pseudogene. CDR3 size: 16 residues. In nucleotides, the CDR3 is TGTGCCAGCAGCACCAAAAGTGCAGGGCTCACCTACGAGCAGTACTTC. This gives the protein CASSTKSAGLTYEQYF.

V is TRBV5-4 and J is TRBJ2-7; 7 positions match TRBD1. V lost 4 bases and J lost 2; bases outside the gene matches: 3. The CDR3 length is 13 residues. From germline, CDR1 is SGHNT and CDR2 YYREEE (reference sequence). The CDR3 is CASSKGQTYEQYF. The CDR3 nucleotides are TGTGCCAGCAGCAAGGGACAGACCTACGAGCAGTACTTC.

The V gene is TRBV7-3, the J gene TRBJ2-7; D possibly corresponds to TRBD2 (5 bases). This CDR3 has 11 residues. Germline assignment: CDR1 SGHTA and CDR2 FQGTGA. V shed 3 bases and J shed 7 bases, with 7 bases lying between them. Here the CDR3 reads CASSFSGEQYF. Written as DNA, the CDR3 is TGTGCCAGCAGCTTCTCGGGAGAGCAGTACTTC.

The chain has TRBV3-1 (or the pseudogene TRBV3-2) and TRBJ1-6; a possible D gene is TRBD1 (5 bases). CDR1 is LGHDT, CDR2 YNNKEL, per germline (reference sequence). V dropped 8 bases and J dropped 7 bases, with 12 bases sitting between them. The length of the CDR3 is 13 residues. CDR3 nucleotide sequence: TGTGCCAGCGCTTTTAGGGGAAATTCACCCCTCCACTTT. Its protein is CASAFRGNSPLHF.

This clone was detected only once. This chain connects TRBV21-1 to TRBJ1-2; TRBD1, the table's D call, lacks a check against the DNA. TRBV21-1 is assigned pseudogene status. CDR3 length equals 16 residues. The CDR3 nucleotides read TGTGCCAGCAGCAAAGAGGACAGGCCCCTAGGATATGGCTACACCTTC. It encodes CASSKEDRPLGYGYTF.

This chain links TRBV2 with TRBJ2-3, with 11 positions matching TRBD2. The ends lost 7 bases at V and 2 bases at J; junction bases unmatched: 8. CDR1 is SNHLY and CDR2 is FYNNEI in the germline V gene. The CDR3 consists of 16 residues. DNA of the CDR3: TGTGCCAGCATCACCGGACTAGCGGGTTCCACAGATACGCAGTATTTT. Amino acids: CASITGLAGSTDTQYF.

In this sample, this clone turned up a few times. The J gene is TRBJ1-2, the V gene TRBV2; D is unresolved. The CDR3 sequence is 13 residues long. Trimming removed 0 bases from V and 4 bases from J, with 6 bases in between. Per the germline V gene, CDR1 is SNHLY and CDR2 is FYNNEI. The DNA of the CDR3 is TGTGCCAGCAGTGAAGCCAATTTCTATGGCTACACCTTC. This translates into CASSEANFYGYTF.

This rearrangement joins TRBV5-5 to TRBJ2-1, with D maybe TRBD1 (6 bases). In germline, CDR1 is SGHKS, CDR2 YYEKEE (reference sequence). Trimming took 4 bases from V and 3 from J, leaving 17 bases between them. The CDR3 is 16 residues long. The CDR3 sequence: CASSLRGPTGYNEQFF. DNA of the CDR3: TGTGCCAGCAGCCTCCGCGGCCCGACAGGCTACAATGAGCAGTTCTTC.